This passage covers 21 T cell receptor beta chains from one sample sequenced in a study of T cell changes during pregnancy in multiple sclerosis. Here immunoSEQ multiplex PCR was the method, and the copy in TCRdb shows in-frame clones only, minus some. The table records about 44,000 clones, 80% to 95% of them present only once. Sequences were obtained from peripheral blood. These receptors all stem from a female donor with multiple sclerosis, enrolled in a pregnancy study.

CDR3 amino acids: CASSPRGGTGYGEQYF. The CDR3 DNA follows: TGTGCCAGCAGCCCAAGGGGGGGGACAGGGTACGGCGAGCAGTACTTC. The chain carries TRBV7-9 and TRBJ2-7, with TRBD1 matching over 9 bases. V shed 5 bases, J shed 6 bases, and the junction held 14 bases outside the gene matches. This CDR3 spans 16 amino acids. Germline CDR1 is SEHNR and CDR2 is FQNEAQ (reference sequence). The whole variable domain, filled in from reference TRBV7-9 and TRBJ2-7, reads DTGVSQNPRHKITKRGQNVTFRCDPISEHNRLYWYRQTLGQGPEFLTYFQNEAQLEKSRLLSDRFSAERPKGSFSTLEIQRTEQGDSAMYLCASSPRGGTGYGEQYFGPGTRLTVT.

The gene calls are TRBV5-4 and TRBJ2-5, with D tentatively TRBD1 (5 bases). Trimming left V 0 bases short and J 2 bases short, with 11 bases between. The V gene's germline CDR1 is SGHNT and CDR2 YYREEE (reference sequence). The CDR3 sequence is 15 residues long. The CDR3 sequence is CASSLARDGQETQYF. The CDR3 DNA is TGTGCCAGCAGCTTGGCCAGGGATGGGCAAGAGACCCAGTACTTC.

This clone appeared a few times. The V call is TRBV7-9, the J call TRBJ1-1, with 7 positions matching TRBD1. Germline CDR1 and CDR2: SEHNR and FQNEAQ (reference sequence). This CDR3 spans 14 amino acids. V lost 5 bases to trimming and J lost 0 bases; unmatched junction nucleotides: 3. CDR3 DNA sequence: TGTGCCAGCAGCAAGGGACAGATGAACACTGAAGCTTTCTTT. Translated: CASSKGQMNTEAFF.

The chain couples TRBV6-5 to TRBJ1-1; tentative D call: TRBD1 (6 bases). The V gene lost 7 bases and the J gene lost 4 bases, with 19 bases spanning the gap. This CDR3 has 15 amino acids. The germline V gene has CDR1 MNHEY and CDR2 SVGAGI. CDR3 nucleotide sequence: TGTGCCAGCACCCTATCTGGACAGTTCTTCACTGAAGCTTTCTTT. Residues: CASTLSGQFFTEAFF.

The chain joins TRBV29-1 to TRBJ2-7; D gene ambiguous. Trimming took 1 base from V and 4 from J, leaving 8 bases between them. Germline V gene sequence: CDR1 SQVTM, CDR2 ANQGSEA. CDR3 length equals 12 residues. The chain's CDR3 is CSVEGSLYEQYF. CDR3 coding DNA: TGCAGCGTTGAAGGGAGCTTATACGAGCAGTACTTC.

The CDR3 region is CASSLDPAQGPYGYTF. The CDR3 DNA follows: TGTGCCAGCAGCTTAGACCCCGCGCAGGGACCCTATGGCTACACCTTC. V is TRBV11-3 and J is TRBJ1-2; tentative D call: TRBD1 (5 bases). The ends were cut back, 0 bases at V and 4 bases at J, with 15 bases in the middle. This CDR3 is built from 16 residues. Germline lookup yields CDR1 SGHNT and CDR2 YENEEA.

This chain uses TRBV5-1 with TRBJ2-7; no clear D. Germline V CDR1 and CDR2: SGHRS, YFSETQ. Between the trimmed V and J ends, which lost 0 bases and 2 bases, there was a span of 9 bases. The CDR3 is made up of 14 amino acids. The CDR3 region has the DNA TGCGCCAGCAGCTTGGTTAGGCAGCCCTACGAGCAGTACTTC. Translated: CASSLVRQPYEQYF.

The chain employs TRBV28 and TRBJ1-4; 9 nucleotides match TRBD1. The CDR3 sequence is 13 residues long. V dropped 9 bases and J dropped 6; count of bases not matched to a gene: 5. Germline CDR1 MDHEN, CDR2 SYDVKM. The chain's CDR3 is CASTQGADEKLFF. CDR3 nucleotides: TGTGCCAGTACACAGGGGGCAGATGAAAAACTGTTTTTT.

The V and J genes are TRBV19 and TRBJ2-7; 8 bases are shared with TRBD1. Germline V gene data show CDR1 as LNHDA and CDR2 as SQIVND (reference sequence). The length of the CDR3 is 13 residues. The junction had 3 bases not matched to a gene; V was cut back by 2 bases and J by 6 bases. CDR3: CASSIITGGEQYF. CDR3 in DNA: TGTGCCAGTAGTATAATAACAGGGGGCGAGCAGTACTTC. Together with reference TRBV19 and TRBJ2-7, the CDR3 gives the full variable domain: DGGITQSPKYLFRKEGQNVTLSCEQNLNHDAMYWYRQDPGQGLRLIYYSQIVNDFQKGDIAEGYSVSREKKESFPLTVTSAQKNPTAFYLCASSIITGGEQYFGPGTRLTVT.

The chain links TRBV10-3 to TRBJ2-7; no clear D. The CDR3 has 12 residues. Trimming removed 0 bases at V and 2 bases at J, with 2 bases between. Germline V lookup: CDR1 ENHRY, CDR2 SYGVKD. CDR3 DNA: TGTGCCATCAGTGAGTCCACCTACGAGCAGTACTTC. Translating it yields CAISESTYEQYF.

V is TRBV6-6 and J is TRBJ1-2; possible D gene TRBD1, 5 bases. Germline lookup yields CDR1 MNHNY and CDR2 SVGAGI (reference sequence). With 5 bases removed from V and 3 bases from J, the gap between germline ends came to 10 bases. The CDR3 covers 13 residues. CDR3 residues: CASSLTEYYGYTF. In DNA form, the CDR3 reads TGTGCCAGCAGTCTGACAGAGTACTATGGCTACACCTTC.

The genes are TRBV7-2 and TRBJ1-2, with 9 bases fitting TRBD1. The CDR3 is 18 residues long. The junction had 18 bases not matched to a gene; V was cut back by 5 bases and J by 5 bases. The germline V gene has CDR1 SGHTA and CDR2 FQGNSA. CDR3 loop: CASSLNRGLMALGYGYTF. CDR3 sequence (DNA): TGTGCCAGCAGCCTGAACAGGGGGCTAATGGCTTTAGGTTATGGCTACACCTTC.

The J gene is TRBJ2-5, the V gene TRBV11-2, with D perhaps TRBD1 or TRBD2 (7 bases each). Germline assignment: CDR1 SGHAT and CDR2 FQNNGV. The CDR3 covers 14 residues. The V and J ends lost 7 bases and 2 bases respectively, with 14 bases between them. The CDR3 bases are TGTGCCAGCAAGAGGCAGGGGGGGCAAGAGACCCAGTACTTC. It encodes CASKRQGGQETQYF.

The chain carries TRBV9 and TRBJ2-2; no definite D call. The length of the CDR3 is 14 residues. CDR1 and CDR2 (germline): SGDLS, YYNGEE. Trimming cost V 4 bases and J 1 base, with 8 bases left between them. Here the CDR3 reads CASSPRQNTGELFF. In nucleotides, the CDR3 is TGTGCCAGCAGCCCTCGACAGAACACCGGGGAGCTGTTTTTT.

V is TRBV11-2 and J is TRBJ1-2; no firm D call. The V and J ends lost 3 bases and 8 bases respectively, with 16 bases between them. The length of the CDR3 is 14 residues. Germline V CDR1 and CDR2: SGHAT, FQNNGV. DNA of the CDR3: TGTGCCAGCAGCTTTTATGGGTCAGATGCCGGCTACACCTTC. Residues: CASSFYGSDAGYTF.

The chain carries TRBV27 and TRBJ2-3; 8 nucleotides align to TRBD2. This CDR3 comprises 19 residues. Germline loops: CDR1 MNHEY, CDR2 SMNVEV (reference sequence). The J segment lost 0 bases and the V segment lost 2 bases, leaving 13 bases of the junction unmatched. The CDR3 region is CASSLRLGSGKTSTDTQYF. DNA of the CDR3: TGTGCCAGCAGTTTAAGATTGGGTAGCGGGAAGACCAGCACAGATACGCAGTATTTT.

The rearrangement joins TRBV5-6 to TRBJ2-2, with 14 positions matching TRBD2. From germline, CDR1 is SGHDT and CDR2 YYEEEE. Trimming at V came to 6 bases and at J to 6 bases, leaving 16 bases not matched to a gene. There are 19 residues in the CDR3. CDR3 in amino acids: CASTDGTSGSNGRPGELFF. CDR3 DNA sequence: TGTGCCAGCACCGACGGGACTAGCGGGAGTAATGGTCGGCCCGGGGAGCTGTTTTTT.

V is TRBV7-2 and J is TRBJ2-1; D gene unclear. V lost 5 bases and J 9 bases, leaving 11 bases between the germline ends. The germline V gene encodes CDR1 SGHTA and CDR2 FQGNSA. The CDR3 loop spans 12 amino acids. CDR3 coding DNA: TGTGCCAGCAGCAAAACACGAGTTGAGCAGTTCTTC. This encodes CASSKTRVEQFF.

The chain is built from TRBV5-6 and TRBJ2-3, with TRBD1 matching over 7 bases. Germline V CDR1 and CDR2: SGHDT, YYEEEE. This CDR3 is 18 amino acids long. Trimming cost V 3 bases and J 0 bases; bases outside gene matches: 13. CDR3 loop: CASSSFLPGTASTDTQYF. The CDR3 DNA sequence: TGTGCCAGCAGCTCGTTTTTGCCCGGGACAGCTAGCACAGATACGCAGTATTTT.

The chain links TRBV7-9 to TRBJ2-3; 7 nucleotides match TRBD2. V lost 5 bases, J lost 0 bases, and 5 bases stayed unmatched. In germline, CDR1 is SEHNR, CDR2 FQNEAQ (reference sequence). The CDR3 spans 15 residues. The CDR3 region is CASSRREVSTDTQYF. CDR3 DNA sequence: TGTGCCAGCAGCCGCCGGGAGGTTAGCACAGATACGCAGTATTTT.

This sequence joins TRBV9 and TRBJ2-7; D possibly corresponds to TRBD2 (6 bases). The CDR3 has 17 amino acids. Trimming stripped 0 bases from V and 0 bases from J, with 16 bases between. Germline CDR1 SGDLS, CDR2 YYNGEE. DNA of the CDR3: TGTGCCAGCAGCGTAGGCCAGCGGGTGGTGAGCTCCTACGAGCAGTACTTC. As protein: CASSVGQRVVSSYEQYF. The full variable domain, rest sourced from reference TRBV9 and TRBJ2-7, is DSGVTQTPKHLITATGQRVTLRCSPRSGDLSVYWYQQSLDQGLQFLIQYYNGEERAKGNILERFSAQQFPDLHSELNLSSLELGDSALYFCASSVGQRVVSSYEQYFGPGTRLTVT.